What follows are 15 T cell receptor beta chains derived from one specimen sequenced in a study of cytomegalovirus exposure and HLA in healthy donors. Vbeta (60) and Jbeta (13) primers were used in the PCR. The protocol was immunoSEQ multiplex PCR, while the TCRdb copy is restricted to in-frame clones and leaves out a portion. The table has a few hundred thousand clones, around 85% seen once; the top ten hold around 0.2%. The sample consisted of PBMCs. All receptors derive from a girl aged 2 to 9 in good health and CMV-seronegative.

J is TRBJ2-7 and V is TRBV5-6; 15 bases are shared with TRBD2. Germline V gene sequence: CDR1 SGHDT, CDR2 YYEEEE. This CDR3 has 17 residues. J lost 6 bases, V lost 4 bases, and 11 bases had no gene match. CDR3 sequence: CASSLPPGTSGRTEQYF. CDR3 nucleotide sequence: TGTGCCAGCAGCCTTCCGCCCGGGACTAGCGGGAGGACCGAGCAGTACTTC.

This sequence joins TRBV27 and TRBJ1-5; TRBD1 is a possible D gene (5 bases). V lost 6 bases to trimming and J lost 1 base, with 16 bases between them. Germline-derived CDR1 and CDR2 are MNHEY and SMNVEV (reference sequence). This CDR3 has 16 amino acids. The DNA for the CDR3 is TGTGCCAGCAGCAAAGGGGCTTATTTCAGCAATCAGCCCCAGCATTTT. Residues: CASSKGAYFSNQPQHF.

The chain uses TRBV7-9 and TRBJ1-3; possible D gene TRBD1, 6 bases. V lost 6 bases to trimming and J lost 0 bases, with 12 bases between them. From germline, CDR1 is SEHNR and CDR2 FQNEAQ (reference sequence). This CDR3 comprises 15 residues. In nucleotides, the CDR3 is TGTGCCAGCAGGGGACATTCCCCCTCTGGAAACACCATATATTTT. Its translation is CASRGHSPSGNTIYF.

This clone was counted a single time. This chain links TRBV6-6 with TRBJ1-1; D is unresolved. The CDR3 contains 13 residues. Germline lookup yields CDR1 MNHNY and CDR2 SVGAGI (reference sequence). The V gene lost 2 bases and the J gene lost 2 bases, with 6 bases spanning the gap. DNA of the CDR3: TGTGCCAGCAGTTACAACAGTAACACTGAAGCTTTCTTT. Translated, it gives CASSYNSNTEAFF.

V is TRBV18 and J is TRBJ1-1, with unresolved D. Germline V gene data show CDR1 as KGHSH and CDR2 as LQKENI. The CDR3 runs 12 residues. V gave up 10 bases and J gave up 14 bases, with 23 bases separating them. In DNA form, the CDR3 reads TGTGCCACCGGAGGGCAGCCCAGTGAGTGCTTCTTT. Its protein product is CATGGQPSECFF.

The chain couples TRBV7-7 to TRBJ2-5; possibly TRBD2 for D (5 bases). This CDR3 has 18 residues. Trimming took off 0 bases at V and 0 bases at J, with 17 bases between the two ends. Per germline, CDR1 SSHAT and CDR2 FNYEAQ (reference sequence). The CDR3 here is CASSLARAGETNQETQYF. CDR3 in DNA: TGTGCCAGCAGCTTAGCGCGGGCGGGCGAAACCAACCAAGAGACCCAGTACTTC.

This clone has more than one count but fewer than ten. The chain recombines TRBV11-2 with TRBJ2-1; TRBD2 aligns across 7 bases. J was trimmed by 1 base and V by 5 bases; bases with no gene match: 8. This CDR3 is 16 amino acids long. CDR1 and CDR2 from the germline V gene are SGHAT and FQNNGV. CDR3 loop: CASSQSGTPSYNEQFF. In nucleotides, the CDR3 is TGTGCCAGCAGCCAAAGCGGGACCCCATCCTACAATGAGCAGTTCTTC.

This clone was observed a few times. CDR3 DNA: TGTGCCTGGAGTGTACTCCCCAGGGATAATGAAAAACTGTTTTTT. Its protein product is CAWSVLPRDNEKLFF. The V and J genes are TRBV30 and TRBJ1-4, with D tentatively TRBD1 (5 bases). Per germline, CDR1 GTSNPN and CDR2 SVGIG (reference sequence). V was cut by 0 bases and J by 4 bases, with 12 bases left in between. This CDR3 comprises 15 residues. The full variable domain, rest sourced from reference TRBV30 and TRBJ1-4, is SQTIHQWPATLVQPVGSPLSLECTVEGTSNPNLYWYRQAAGRGLQLLFYSVGIGQISSEVPQNLSASRPQDRQFILSSKKLLLSDSGFYLCAWSVLPRDNEKLFFGSGTQLSVL.

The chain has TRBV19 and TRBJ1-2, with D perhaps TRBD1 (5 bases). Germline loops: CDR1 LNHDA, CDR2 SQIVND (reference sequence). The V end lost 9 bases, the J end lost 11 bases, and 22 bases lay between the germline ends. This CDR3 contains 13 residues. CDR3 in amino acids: CASHAARAAGYTF. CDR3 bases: TGTGCCAGCCATGCAGCCCGGGCGGCAGGGTACACCTTC. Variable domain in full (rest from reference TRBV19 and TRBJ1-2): DGGITQSPKYLFRKEGQNVTLSCEQNLNHDAMYWYRQDPGQGLRLIYYSQIVNDFQKGDIAEGYSVSREKKESFPLTVTSAQKNPTAFYLCASHAARAAGYTFGSGTRLTVV.

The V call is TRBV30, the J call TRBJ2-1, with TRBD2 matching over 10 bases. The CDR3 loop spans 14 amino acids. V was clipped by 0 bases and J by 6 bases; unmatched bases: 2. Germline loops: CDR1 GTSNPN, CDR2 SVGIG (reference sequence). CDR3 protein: CAWSVWTSGNEQFF. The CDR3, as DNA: TGTGCCTGGAGTGTTTGGACTAGCGGCAATGAGCAGTTCTTC.

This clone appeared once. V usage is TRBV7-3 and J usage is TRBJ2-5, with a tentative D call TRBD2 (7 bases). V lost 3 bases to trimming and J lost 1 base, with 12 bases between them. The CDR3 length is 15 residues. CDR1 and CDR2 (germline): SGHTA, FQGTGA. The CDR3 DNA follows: TGTGCCAGCAGCTTTACGGGGGGCCGCCAAGAGACCCAGTACTTC. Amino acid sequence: CASSFTGGRQETQYF.

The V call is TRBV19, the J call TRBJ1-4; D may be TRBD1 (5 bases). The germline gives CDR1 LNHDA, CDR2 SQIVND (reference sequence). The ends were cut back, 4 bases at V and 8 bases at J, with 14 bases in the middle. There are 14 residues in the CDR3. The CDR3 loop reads CASSNSGKGEKLFF. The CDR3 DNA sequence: TGTGCCAGTAGTAATTCAGGGAAAGGGGAAAAACTGTTTTTT.

CDR3 nucleotides: TGTGCCAGCACTCGGTTCTATTCGTGGACCTTC. It codes for CASTRFYSWTF. This chain joins TRBV5-8 and TRBJ1-2; no clear D gene. The CDR3 is 11 amino acids. V was trimmed by 6 bases and J by 14 bases, leaving 17 bases between them. Germline loops: CDR1 SGHTS, CDR2 YDEGEE.

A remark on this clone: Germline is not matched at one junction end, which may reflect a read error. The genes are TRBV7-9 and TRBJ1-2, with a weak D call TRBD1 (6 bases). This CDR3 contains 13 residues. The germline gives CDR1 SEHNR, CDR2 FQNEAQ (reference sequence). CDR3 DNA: TGTTCCAGCAGCCAGTACAGGGACGATGGCTACACCTTC. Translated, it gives CSSSQYRDDGYTF.

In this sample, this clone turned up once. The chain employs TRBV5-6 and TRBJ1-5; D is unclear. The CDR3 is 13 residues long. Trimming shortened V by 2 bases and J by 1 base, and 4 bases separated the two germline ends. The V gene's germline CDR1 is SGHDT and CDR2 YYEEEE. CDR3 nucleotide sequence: TGTGCCAGCAGCTTACAGAGCAATCAGCCCCAGCATTTT. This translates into CASSLQSNQPQHF.